One sample yielded the 31 T cell receptor beta chains listed below, sequenced in a study of shared clonotypes between healthy human individuals. Measured with immunoSEQ multiplex PCR; TCRdb has only the in-frame clones, and not every one. This table has just under 350,000 clones, roughly 80% appearing once. Specimen: memory CD4+ T cells sorted from blood. Subset in this sample: CD45RA-negative fraction. The receptors originated from a man aged 25-45 years in good health.

The CDR3 DNA reads as TGTGCCACCTGGGACCCATCTGTCTACAATGAGCAGTTCTTC. Translated, it gives CATWDPSVYNEQFF. The genes are TRBV6-1 and TRBJ2-1; tentatively, D is TRBD1 or TRBD2 (5 bases each). Germline loops: CDR1 MNHNS, CDR2 SASEGT. Trimming cost V 10 bases and J 3 bases, with 16 bases left between them. CDR3 size: 14 residues.

V is TRBV10-3 and J is TRBJ2-3, with 8 bases aligning to TRBD2. J lost 2 bases, V lost 6 bases, and 7 bases had no gene match. CDR1 and CDR2 from the germline V gene are ENHRY and SYGVKD. The CDR3 consists of 15 residues. In nucleotides, the CDR3 is TGTGCCATCAGACCCACTAGCGGCTCCACAGATACGCAGTATTTT. Protein sequence: CAIRPTSGSTDTQYF.

Concerning this clone itself: Other DNA sequences in this sample translate to the same CDR3. The chain links TRBV20-1 to TRBJ2-1; D gene ambiguous. The CDR3 is made up of 11 amino acids. The V gene lost 6 bases and the J gene lost 6 bases, with 9 bases spanning the gap. Germline CDR1 is DFQATT and CDR2 is SNEGSKA (reference sequence). The CDR3 here is CSATTSNEQFF. The CDR3 coding sequence is TGCAGTGCCACCACCTCCAATGAGCAGTTCTTC.

The chain recombines TRBV5-5 with TRBJ2-7; TRBD1 agrees at 10 bases. The germline V gene encodes CDR1 SGHKS and CDR2 YYEKEE (reference sequence). CDR3 length equals 14 residues. V lost 3 bases to trimming and J lost 2 bases; unmatched junction nucleotides: 2. The CDR3 DNA is TGTGCCAGCAGCTGGGACAGGGGCACCTACGAGCAGTACTTC. It specifies CASSWDRGTYEQYF.

The V and J genes are TRBV28 and TRBJ2-2; 9 bases map to TRBD2. The CDR3 extends over 15 amino acids. V dropped 2 bases and J dropped 4; count of bases not matched to a gene: 2. Per germline, CDR1 MDHEN and CDR2 SYDVKM. The DNA for the CDR3 is TGTGCCAGCAGTTTAGCGGGAGGGCCCACCGGGGAGCTGTTTTTT. Translation gives CASSLAGGPTGELFF.

V usage is TRBV2 and J usage is TRBJ2-3; TRBD2 is a possible D gene (8 bases). Trimming took off 3 bases at V and 8 bases at J, with 18 bases between the two ends. The CDR3 extends over 15 amino acids. Germline CDR1 is SNHLY and CDR2 is FYNNEI. The CDR3 sequence is CASSEISGEGATQYF. For the CDR3, the DNA is TGTGCCAGCAGTGAGATTAGCGGGGAGGGGGCTACGCAGTATTTT.

The chain couples TRBV18 to TRBJ2-7; D not resolved. The CDR3 consists of 13 residues. Trimming left V 3 bases short and J 3 bases short, with 9 bases between. CDR1 and CDR2 from the germline V gene are KGHSH and LQKENI. CDR3 nucleotide sequence: TGTGCCAGCTCACCTTCGACTGGCTACGAGCAGTACTTC. Protein sequence: CASSPSTGYEQYF.

This sequence joins TRBV7-6 and TRBJ2-2; 14 nucleotides match TRBD2. After removal of 5 bases from V and 5 bases from J, the junction contained 10 bases not matched to a gene. The V gene's germline CDR1 is SGHVS and CDR2 FNYEAQ. There are 18 residues in the CDR3. For the CDR3, the DNA is TGTGCCAGCAGCCCACGACTAGCGGGAGGGCCAGGTACCGGGGAGCTGTTTTTT. Protein: CASSPRLAGGPGTGELFF.

The count of this clone is one. J is TRBJ2-2 and V is TRBV18; no reliable D call. Between the trimmed V and J ends, which lost 4 bases and 0 bases, there was a span of 9 bases. The CDR3 extends over 15 amino acids. The V gene's germline CDR1 is KGHSH and CDR2 LQKENI. In DNA, the CDR3 is TGTGCCAGCTCACAAAACTCCGCGAACACCGGGGAGCTGTTTTTT. Its translation: CASSQNSANTGELFF.

The chain recombines TRBV15 with TRBJ2-5, with 11 positions matching TRBD2. The CDR3 covers 16 residues. V was clipped by 0 bases and J by 5 bases; unmatched bases: 5. Looked up from germline, CDR1 is LNHNV and CDR2 is YYDKDF (reference sequence). The CDR3 sequence: CATSRDLAGGLETQYF. CDR3 nucleotide sequence: TGTGCCACCAGCAGAGATCTAGCGGGAGGCCTGGAGACCCAGTACTTC. Together with reference TRBV15 and TRBJ2-5, the CDR3 gives the full variable domain: DAMVIQNPRYQVTQFGKPVTLSCSQTLNHNVMYWYQQKSSQAPKLLFHYYDKDFNNEADTPDNFQSRRPNTSFCFLDIRSPGLGDTAMYLCATSRDLAGGLETQYFGPGTRLLVL.

The chain recombines TRBV5-4 with TRBJ2-4; D is possibly TRBD2 (5 bases). V was cut by 0 bases and J by 5 bases, with 12 bases left in between. The CDR3 is 15 amino acids. The germline V gene has CDR1 SGHNT and CDR2 YYREEE (reference sequence). The CDR3 reads CASSLGGVGENIQYF. For the CDR3, the DNA is TGTGCCAGCAGCTTGGGGGGAGTCGGGGAAAACATTCAGTACTTC.

This clone was counted a few times. The gene calls are TRBV5-1 and TRBJ1-6; D may be TRBD1 (5 bases). Germline lookup yields CDR1 SGHRS and CDR2 YFSETQ. This CDR3 is 15 amino acids long. V lost 0 bases, J lost 6 bases, and 10 bases lay in between. The CDR3 nucleotides read TGCGCCAGCAGCTTGGACAGGCCTTCTAATTCACCCCTCCACTTT. It translates to CASSLDRPSNSPLHF.

The CDR3: CASSPGQGGADTQYF. The CDR3 DNA reads TGTGCCAGCAGCCCCGGGCAGGGCGGCGCAGATACGCAGTATTTT. The chain is built from TRBV6-1 and TRBJ2-3; D possibly corresponds to TRBD1 (5 bases). The ends were cut back, 6 bases at V and 4 bases at J, with 17 bases in the middle. Germline V gives CDR1 MNHNS, CDR2 SASEGT. The CDR3 spans 15 residues.

The chain carries TRBV7-9 and TRBJ1-1; the match to TRBD1 covers 8 bases. With V trimmed by 4 bases and J by 3 bases, 4 bases remained unmatched. The V gene's germline CDR1 is SEHNR and CDR2 FQNEAQ (reference sequence). The CDR3 runs to 14 residues. CDR3 residues: CASSSQGAYTEAFF. In DNA form, the CDR3 reads TGTGCCAGCAGCTCCCAGGGGGCATACACTGAAGCTTTCTTT.

Note on this clone: In the same sample, other DNA sequences code for this CDR3. The chain is built from TRBV28 and TRBJ2-6; D is unresolved. CDR3 length: 15 residues. Deletions cut 3 bases from V and 0 bases from J, with 6 bases between. Germline V gene sequence: CDR1 MDHEN, CDR2 SYDVKM. As DNA, the CDR3 is TGTGCCAGCAGTTTCGAGCACTCTGGGGCCAACGTCCTGACTTTC. It yields the protein CASSFEHSGANVLTF.

The chain carries TRBV2 and TRBJ2-5, with unresolved D. The CDR3 is made up of 13 amino acids. Deletions cut 1 base from V and 2 bases from J, with 5 bases between. The germline CDR1 and CDR2 sequences are SNHLY and FYNNEI. DNA of the CDR3: TGTGCCAGCAGTGAAGGATGGCAAGAGACCCAGTACTTC. Amino acids: CASSEGWQETQYF.

The chain carries TRBV11-2 and TRBJ2-7; 8 bases match TRBD1. CDR1 SGHAT and CDR2 FQNNGV come from the germline V gene. The CDR3 extends over 12 amino acids. The V and J ends lost 5 bases and 10 bases, in that order; junction bases with no gene match: 7. CDR3 DNA sequence: TGTGCCAGCAGCCCCGGGACAGGACGACAGTACTTC. This translates into CASSPGTGRQYF.

V gene TRBV28 combines with J gene TRBJ1-1; 8 bases are a match to TRBD1. Germline V CDR1 and CDR2: MDHEN, SYDVKM. V lost 5 bases, J lost 0 bases, and 8 bases stayed unmatched. This CDR3 has 16 residues. CDR3 sequence: CASSRQTGALNTEAFF. The CDR3 DNA is TGTGCCAGCAGTCGTCAGACAGGGGCTTTGAACACTGAAGCTTTCTTT.

This clone showed up many times. V gene TRBV2 combines with J gene TRBJ2-5; 7 bases line up with TRBD2. Germline CDR1 and CDR2: SNHLY and FYNNEI. This CDR3 is built from 16 residues. V trimming: 2 bases; J trimming: 5 bases; junction bases outside the gene matches: 11. DNA of the CDR3: TGTGCCAGCAGTGAACAAGGTCTTAGCGGGTGGGAGACCCAGTACTTC. The encoded protein is CASSEQGLSGWETQYF.

On this clone itself: Other nucleotide sequences from this sample produce the same CDR3. Here the CDR3 reads CASSVQGANEKLFF. In DNA, the CDR3 is TGTGCCAGCAGCGTGCAGGGGGCTAATGAAAAACTGTTTTTT. This chain joins TRBV9 and TRBJ1-4, with 7 bases that match TRBD1. Trimming cost V 2 bases and J 3 bases; bases outside gene matches: 1. This CDR3 has 14 amino acids. Germline CDR1 is SGDLS and CDR2 is YYNGEE.

The chain recombines TRBV25-1 with TRBJ2-1; 13 bases are shared with TRBD2. Germline V gene sequence: CDR1 MGHDK, CDR2 SYGVNS. The length of the CDR3 is 16 residues. J lost 6 bases, V lost 6 bases, and 8 bases had no gene match. The CDR3 DNA reads TGTGCCAGCAGGACCTCGGGACTAGCGGGACCCAATGAGCAGTTCTTC. Amino acids: CASRTSGLAGPNEQFF.

This rearrangement joins TRBV7-2 to TRBJ2-7; 10 bases line up with TRBD2. Trimming took 5 bases from V and 3 from J; bases not matched to a gene: 10. The CDR3 length is 16 residues. Per germline, CDR1 SGHTA and CDR2 FQGNSA. CDR3 amino acids: CASSPRTSGNRYEQYF. The DNA for the CDR3 is TGTGCCAGCAGCCCCCGGACTAGCGGAAACCGCTACGAGCAGTACTTC.

The J gene is TRBJ2-7, the V gene TRBV6-5; D might be TRBD1 (6 bases). Germline V gives CDR1 MNHEY, CDR2 SVGAGI. V gave up 6 bases and J gave up 3 bases, with 9 bases separating them. CDR3 length: 12 amino acids. CDR3 residues: CASRQGHYEQYF. Here the CDR3 DNA reads TGTGCCAGCAGGCAGGGGCACTACGAGCAGTACTTC.

This chain links TRBV27 with TRBJ2-3, with TRBD1 identical over 10 bases. This CDR3 is 16 amino acids long. CDR1 and CDR2 (germline): MNHEY, SMNVEV (reference sequence). Unmatched junction bases numbered 11, after V lost 7 bases and J lost 4 bases. CDR3 sequence: CASKLSGTGVPDTQYF. CDR3 coding DNA: TGTGCCAGCAAATTATCCGGGACAGGGGTACCAGATACGCAGTATTTT.

The genes are TRBV7-9 and TRBJ2-5; TRBD1 is a possible D gene (6 bases). This CDR3 contains 17 residues. The V and J ends lost 6 bases and 3 bases respectively, with 23 bases between them. Germline V gene sequence: CDR1 SEHNR, CDR2 FQNEAQ (reference sequence). Here the CDR3 reads CASSLRGNGTRKETQYF. In DNA, the CDR3 is TGTGCCAGCAGTTTAAGGGGAAATGGGACACGCAAAGAGACCCAGTACTTC. The full variable domain, its missing parts supplied by reference TRBV7-9 and TRBJ2-5, is DTGVSQNPRHKITKRGQNVTFRCDPISEHNRLYWYRQTLGQGPEFLTYFQNEAQLEKSRLLSDRFSAERPKGSFSTLEIQRTEQGDSAMYLCASSLRGNGTRKETQYFGPGTRLLVL.

This clone was seen once. V usage is TRBV27 and J usage is TRBJ2-1; 7 nucleotides line up with TRBD1. Germline V gene sequence: CDR1 MNHEY, CDR2 SMNVEV (reference sequence). Losses at the gene ends were 0 bases for V and 2 bases for J; bases not matched to a gene: 4. There are 16 residues in the CDR3. The CDR3 region is CASSLSQGVTYNEQFF. CDR3 DNA: TGTGCCAGCAGTTTATCGCAGGGGGTCACCTACAATGAGCAGTTCTTC.

V gene TRBV6-5 combines with J gene TRBJ2-5; 11 bases match TRBD2. The CDR3 contains 15 residues. V dropped 5 bases and J dropped 10; count of bases not matched to a gene: 12. Germline V gene data show CDR1 as MNHEY and CDR2 as SVGAGI. The CDR3 spells CASSGLAGPTGDQYF. The CDR3 coding sequence is TGTGCCAGCAGTGGACTAGCGGGCCCCACGGGAGACCAGTACTTC.

The chain couples TRBV11-2 to TRBJ2-3; TRBD2 matches 16 bases. This CDR3 comprises 17 residues. Per germline, CDR1 SGHAT and CDR2 FQNNGV. The J segment lost 5 bases and the V segment lost 5 bases, leaving 7 bases of the junction unmatched. This CDR3 reads CASSGGTSGRARDTQYF. In DNA form, the CDR3 reads TGTGCCAGCAGCGGCGGGACTAGCGGGAGGGCCCGAGATACGCAGTATTTT. Variable domain in full (rest from reference TRBV11-2 and TRBJ2-3): EAGVAQSPRYKIIEKRQSVAFWCNPISGHATLYWYQQILGQGPKLLIQFQNNGVVDDSQLPKDRFSAERLKGVDSTLKIQPAKLEDSAVYLCASSGGTSGRARDTQYFGPGTRLTVL.

The chain combines TRBV4-1 with TRBJ2-3; TRBD2 aligns across 9 bases. In germline, CDR1 is MGHRA, CDR2 YSYEKL. CDR3 length: 15 residues. V lost 1 base, J lost 4 bases, and 3 bases stayed unmatched. CDR3 protein: CASSQGAGGSDTQYF. The CDR3 bases are TGCGCCAGCAGCCAAGGAGCGGGAGGTTCAGATACGCAGTATTTT.

This rearrangement joins TRBV2 to TRBJ2-3; possibly TRBD1 or TRBD2 for D (5 bases each). Germline V lookup: CDR1 SNHLY, CDR2 FYNNEI. Trimming pared 5 bases from V and 2 bases from J, leaving 11 bases between. The CDR3 has 14 amino acids. DNA of the CDR3: TGTGCCAGCAGTTCCTCGGGACCCACAGATACGCAGTATTTT. Translating gives CASSSSGPTDTQYF.

This clone was observed a handful of times. This rearrangement joins TRBV7-2 to TRBJ1-5; D is undetermined. V was pared by 2 bases and J by 0 bases, with 2 bases between. Germline CDR1 is SGHTA and CDR2 is FQGNSA. This CDR3 region has 13 residues. This chain's CDR3 is CASSLTSNQPQHF. CDR3 in DNA: TGTGCCAGCAGCTTAACTAGCAATCAGCCCCAGCATTTT.